The 21 T cell receptor beta chains reported below all come from one sample, sequenced in a study of a mutant IDH1 vaccine in newly diagnosed glioma. Time point defined: week 35, safety follow-up. The vaccine gave 300 ug of a 20-mer mutant IDH1 peptide subcutaneously per dose. Profiled with immunoSEQ multiplex PCR; TCRdb holds only in-frame clones, not every one. The table lists 35,000 to 45,000 clones, approximately 83% of them singletons. No cognate antigen is known for these TCRs. The sample was PBMCs, taken from a glioma patient whose treatment included an IDH1 peptide vaccine. These receptors were collected from a woman aged 50 to 60 with glioma.

This chain links TRBV6-6 with TRBJ1-5; a weak D match, TRBD1 (6 bases). V was pared by 5 bases and J by 6 bases, with 14 bases between. The length of the CDR3 is 14 residues. In germline, CDR1 is MNHNY, CDR2 SVGAGI (reference sequence). The CDR3 loop is CASSPAGGPQPQHF. The CDR3 DNA sequence: TGTGCCAGCAGTCCCGCGGGGGGCCCTCAGCCCCAGCATTTT.

The genes are TRBV19 and TRBJ2-7; no clear D. The V end was cut by 5 bases, the J end by 0 bases, with 8 bases between. This CDR3 spans 13 amino acids. The germline V gene encodes CDR1 LNHDA and CDR2 SQIVND (reference sequence). The CDR3 here is CASSPTASYEQYF. CDR3 bases: TGTGCCAGTAGTCCCACAGCCTCCTACGAGCAGTACTTC.

V is TRBV7-2 and J is TRBJ1-6, with a weak D call TRBD1 (5 bases). Germline lookup yields CDR1 SGHTA and CDR2 FQGNSA. The length of the CDR3 is 15 residues. V was trimmed by 3 bases and J by 6 bases, leaving 12 bases between them. The CDR3 is CASSLIRQGNSPLHF. CDR3 DNA sequence: TGTGCCAGCAGCTTGATACGGCAGGGTAATTCACCCCTCCACTTT.

The genes are TRBV6-1 and TRBJ1-2; no clear D. The CDR3 runs 12 residues. Germline V CDR1 and CDR2: MNHNS, SASEGT. V shed 4 bases and J shed 5 bases, with 8 bases lying between them. The CDR3 spells CASSVDGYGYTF. The DNA of the CDR3 is TGTGCCAGCAGTGTGGACGGGTATGGCTACACCTTC.

The chain joins TRBV13 to TRBJ2-3; TRBD1 matches 8 bases. CDR3 length: 15 residues. After removal of 5 bases from V and 2 bases from J, the junction contained 6 bases not matched to a gene. CDR1 PRHDT and CDR2 FYEKMQ come from the germline V gene (reference sequence). For the CDR3, the DNA is TGTGCCAGCAGCCCCCGGACAGGGAACACAGATACGCAGTATTTT. Protein product: CASSPRTGNTDTQYF.

The CDR3 DNA follows: TGTGCCAGCAGCGTAGTGGGACAGCCCTATGGCTACACCTTC. It translates to CASSVVGQPYGYTF. The chain links TRBV9 to TRBJ1-2, with 7 bases that match TRBD1. Germline-derived CDR1 and CDR2 are SGDLS and YYNGEE. The CDR3 spans 14 residues. Trimming cost V 0 bases and J 4 bases; bases outside gene matches: 3.

This clone was recorded once. V gene TRBV6-5 combines with J gene TRBJ1-2, with a possible D match to TRBD1 (5 bases). V shed 7 bases and J shed 4 bases, with 16 bases lying between them. The CDR3 length is 14 residues. CDR1 is MNHEY, CDR2 SVGAGI, per germline. The DNA for the CDR3 is TGTGCCAGCACCTCAACGGCGGGGCCCTATGGCTACACCTTC. Amino acids: CASTSTAGPYGYTF.

The V gene is TRBV30, the J gene TRBJ2-7; a possible D gene is TRBD2 (5 bases). V shed 2 bases and J shed 6 bases, with 8 bases lying between them. The CDR3 consists of 11 residues. Looked up from germline, CDR1 is GTSNPN and CDR2 is SVGIG (reference sequence). The CDR3 nucleotides read TGTGCCTGGAGTCTCCGGGGCGAGCAGTACTTC. This translates into CAWSLRGEQYF.

The rearrangement uses TRBV4-3 and TRBJ2-2; no clear D. V was clipped by 1 base and J by 2 bases, with 8 bases between them. The CDR3 covers 15 residues. The V gene's germline CDR1 is LGHNA and CDR2 YSLEER. CDR3 coding DNA: TGCGCCAGCAGCCAAGGTAGATTTAACACCGGGGAGCTGTTTTTT. It yields the protein CASSQGRFNTGELFF.

The chain employs TRBV19 and TRBJ2-6; D is perhaps TRBD2 (6 bases). The CDR3 is 17 residues long. V lost 8 bases to trimming and J lost 0 bases, with 17 bases between them. Germline V gene data show CDR1 as LNHDA and CDR2 as SQIVND (reference sequence). Here the CDR3 DNA reads TGTGCCAGTCTCCCCGGGGGTTACAGCTCTGGGGCCAACGTCCTGACTTTC. Residues: CASLPGGYSSGANVLTF.

This clone was detected a few times. The chain employs TRBV30 and TRBJ1-1; D is possibly TRBD1 (6 bases). V shed 6 bases and J shed 2 bases, with 19 bases lying between them. Germline V gene lookup returns CDR1 GTSNPN and CDR2 SVGIG (reference sequence). The CDR3 is 15 amino acids. Written as DNA, the CDR3 is TGTGCCTGCCGGGGAGGATCAGGGGCAAACACTGAAGCTTTCTTT. Encoded protein: CACRGGSGANTEAFF.

The chain is built from TRBV7-9 and TRBJ2-3, with 11 positions matching TRBD2. Germline values: CDR1 SEHNR, CDR2 FQNEAQ (reference sequence). The CDR3 runs 16 residues. V lost 3 bases, J lost 8 bases, and 10 bases stayed unmatched. CDR3 bases: TGTGCCAGCAGCTTCACTAGCGGGGGCCCTCGGTCTACGCAGTATTTT. Protein sequence: CASSFTSGGPRSTQYF.

The chain employs TRBV2 and TRBJ1-3; the D gene is possibly TRBD1 (6 bases). The CDR3 spans 16 residues. Germline-derived CDR1 and CDR2 are SNHLY and FYNNEI. V lost 7 bases to trimming and J lost 4 bases, with 20 bases between them. Here the CDR3 DNA reads TGTGCCAGCACAAGTCAAGGGGGTGTATCGGGAAACACCATATATTTT. Protein: CASTSQGGVSGNTIYF.

The chain uses TRBV11-3 and TRBJ2-3; D remains ambiguous. From germline, CDR1 is SGHNT and CDR2 YENEEA. Trimming left V 1 base short and J 3 bases short, with 14 bases between. The CDR3 has 16 residues. The CDR3 DNA sequence: TGTGCCAGCAGCTTAGGGATTACTAAAGGGACAGATACGCAGTATTTT. Translation gives CASSLGITKGTDTQYF.

This chain links TRBV18 with TRBJ1-2, with D unresolved. V was pared by 4 bases and J by 3 bases, with 12 bases between. CDR1 is KGHSH, CDR2 LQKENI, per germline. This CDR3 region has 14 residues. In DNA, the CDR3 is TGTGCCAGCTCACTTGGAGGGTCGGACTATGGCTACACCTTC. Its protein is CASSLGGSDYGYTF. The full variable domain, with the rest looked up from reference TRBV18 and TRBJ1-2, is NAGVMQNPRHLVRRRGQEARLRCSPMKGHSHVYWYRQLPEEGLKFMVYLQKENIIDESGMPKERFSAEFPKEGPSILRIQQVVRGDSAAYFCASSLGGSDYGYTFGSGTRLTVV.

The rearrangement joins TRBV6-5 to TRBJ1-5; D gene ambiguous. V was shortened by 5 bases and J by 1 base, with 6 bases between the two germline ends. The germline V gene encodes CDR1 MNHEY and CDR2 SVGAGI. This CDR3 comprises 13 residues. DNA for the CDR3: TGTGCCAGCAGTCGGGTGAGCAATCAGCCCCAGCATTTT. Translating it yields CASSRVSNQPQHF.

The V gene is TRBV9, the J gene TRBJ1-4; a possible D gene is TRBD1 (5 bases). V lost 2 bases, J lost 0 bases, and 5 bases lay in between. The CDR3 consists of 14 residues. The germline V gene has CDR1 SGDLS and CDR2 YYNGEE. The CDR3 DNA is TGTGCCAGCAGCGTGGGGGCAACTAATGAAAAACTGTTTTTT. Its protein product is CASSVGATNEKLFF.

This clone was picked up one time. The chain uses TRBV25-1 and TRBJ2-1; the D call may be TRBD1 or TRBD2 (5 bases each). The CDR3 runs 13 residues. V lost 10 bases, J lost 3 bases, and 13 bases lay in between. CDR1 and CDR2 (germline): MGHDK, SYGVNS. The CDR3 sequence is CAIPGPGYNEQFF. As DNA, the CDR3 is TGTGCCATACCGGGACCAGGCTACAATGAGCAGTTCTTC.

The chain is built from TRBV7-2 and TRBJ1-1; a possible D gene is TRBD1 (5 bases). V was pared by 0 bases and J by 3 bases, with 14 bases between. The CDR3 contains 16 residues. Germline V gene sequence: CDR1 SGHTA, CDR2 FQGNSA. CDR3 residues: CASSLARGHKDTEAFF. The CDR3 DNA reads TGTGCCAGCAGCTTAGCTAGGGGTCACAAGGACACTGAAGCTTTCTTT.

This chain links TRBV5-4 with TRBJ1-4; D is unresolved. Per germline, CDR1 SGHNT and CDR2 YYREEE (reference sequence). The CDR3 length is 15 residues. Trimming removed 4 bases from V and 5 bases from J, with 15 bases in between. For the CDR3, the DNA is TGTGCCAGCAGCGCATGGGGAACGGAGAATGAAAAACTGTTTTTT. It codes for CASSAWGTENEKLFF.

V gene TRBV11-2 combines with J gene TRBJ1-2, with 9 bases fitting TRBD1. Trimming at V came to 5 bases and at J to 3 bases, leaving 1 base not matched to a gene. CDR1 SGHAT and CDR2 FQNNGV come from the germline V gene. There are 13 residues in the CDR3. The CDR3: CASSRDRDYGYTF. CDR3 sequence (DNA): TGTGCCAGCAGCCGGGACAGGGACTATGGCTACACCTTC.